This T cell receptor (beta chain) was identified during a study of vaccination effects on CD4 cells after COVID-19. Ahead of sequencing, the ViraFEST assay grew antigen-specific CD4+ T cells using viral peptide pools. Between days 9 and 10 of culture, CD4+ T cells were separated out. All participants had two doses of either the BNT162b2 or mRNA-1273 vaccine. Concerning this clone: The target antigen is unknown.

CDR1 MNHEY and CDR2 SVGAGI come from the germline V gene. With V trimmed by 6 bases and J by 6 bases, 8 bases remained unmatched. This CDR3 is built from 14 residues. This table comes from immunoSEQ multiplex PCR, and its TCRdb copy is limited to in-frame clones, with some not included. The sample has fewer than 80,000 clones, 74% seen once. This TCR was sampled from a human donor who received a COVID-19 vaccine. This sample comprised CD4+ T cells from PBMCs cultured with HCoV-229E spike peptides, obtained after COVID-19 vaccination. The rearrangement joins TRBV6-5 to TRBJ2-3, with 8 bases that match TRBD2. The CDR3 DNA is TGTGCCAGCAGCGGGACTAGGGGGATGGATACGCAGTATTTT. Its protein product is CASSGTRGMDTQYF.